This T cell receptor beta chain was recorded in a study of blood T cells in healthy people across ages. This clonotype was seen ten or more times. Its antigen is currently unknown. Study results and caveats: Greater diversity and more naive CD4+ cells were seen in long-lived donors than in aged donors.

This CDR3 is built from 15 residues. With 4 bases removed from V and 0 bases from J, the gap between germline ends came to 11 bases. Germline V gene lookup returns CDR1 MDHEN and CDR2 SYDVKM. Sample-barcoded 5' priming and a J-beta primer mix drove a second PCR of roughly 6 to 12 cycles. From the 5' RACE reads, TCRdb called clonotypes with MiXCR, one entry per CDR3 protein. The sample shows about 670,000 distinct CDR3 sequences, around 38% of them seen only once. This sequence joins TRBV28 and TRBJ2-3, with a possible D match to TRBD2 (6 bases). Sequencing was done on a sample of blood. The receptor's source is an elderly man in good health. CDR3 nucleotides: TGTGCCAGCAGTTCCGATAGCGGCAGCACAGATACGCAGTATTTT. This gives the protein CASSSDSGSTDTQYF. Variable domain in full (rest from reference TRBV28 and TRBJ2-3): DVKVTQSSRYLVKRTGEKVFLECVQDMDHENMFWYRQDPGLGLRLIYFSYDVKMKEKGDIPEGYSVSREKKERFSLILESASTNQTSMYLCASSSDSGSTDTQYFGPGTRLTVL.